This TCR beta chain originates from a study of T cells in Graves' hyperthyroidism and ophthalmopathy (dated by TCRdb to the late 2010s). The study in broad terms: Peripheral blood samples were taken at the time of initial diagnosis, prior to any treatment. A discovery cohort of about a hundred patients, 43 with Graves' ophthalmopathy and about 58 with stable Graves' hyperthyroidism, was used to find distinguishing TCR V-J signatures. In about 6 Graves' hyperthyroidism patients, the study also compared T-cell repertoires from thyroid tissue with T-cell repertoires from blood. Once sampling was done, hyperthyroidism patients were given methimazole at a starting dose of 30 mg daily, whereas ophthalmopathy patients were given high-dose intravenous methylprednisolone. The paper describes TCR Vbeta CDR3 sequencing of 140 or so peripheral blood samples, made up of 43 ophthalmopathy patients, 70 to 75 hyperthyroidism patients and approximately 17 progressor patients. Whether ophthalmopathy could be predicted prospectively was tested in an independent validation cohort made up of 18 to 20 hyperthyroidism patients plus 17 patients who later progressed to ophthalmopathy. The approximately 100 discovery patients were randomly divided into training and test sets at a 7:3 ratio. Broader findings and caveats from the paper: No statistical method was used to set the sample size in advance, and investigators knew the group allocation. During validation, the model predicted progression to ophthalmopathy a median of roughly 7.1 months ahead of onset, with almost 71% sensitivity and 72.22% specificity. Ophthalmopathy was separated from stable hyperthyroidism by a 13 V-J signature model, with around 90% sensitivity and 81% to 82% specificity obtained in cross-validation and 80%/75% obtained in testing. Most expanded thyroid clonotypes (frequency above 0.001) were also detected in blood, suggesting blood repertoires may reflect thyroid immune responses.

Between the V and J ends, shortened by 5 bases and 2 bases respectively, the junction contains 13 bases. The CDR3 runs 15 residues from the cysteine to the phenylalanine. Only the CDR3 region is kept as DNA, spanning 45 bases read in frame from base 1. For CDR1 and CDR2, the germline V gene lists SGHTA and FQGNSA. Stable Graves' hyperthyroidism was defined as the absence of progression to ophthalmopathy over 18 months of follow-up. Hyperthyroidism patients were aged 18 to 65 years and newly diagnosed, with disease duration of less than 2 months. Any patient with an uncontrolled infection, another autoimmune disease, pregnancy or lactation was excluded. Clinical symptoms, serum thyroxine and TRAb, thyroid ultrasound, and orbital computed tomography formed the basis for the diagnoses. PBMCs were separated from roughly 10 ml of fresh peripheral blood using Ficoll-Paque density gradient centrifugation. Trizol reagent was used to extract total RNA, and RNA quality was then checked on an Agilent 2100 Bioanalyzer.

This clonotype has ten or more counts. Its cognate antigen has yet to be identified. Base qualities were left out, and no much larger clone turns up one base away. Amplification of TCR beta CDR3 regions was carried out from RNA transcripts. A first-round RT-PCR of the TCR CDR3 used the HTBI primer set with the Qiagen OneStep RT-PCR kit. Libraries were constructed in a second round of multiplex PCR, after which size selection and purification were performed. Sequencing of the libraries was done on an Illumina HiSeq2000 using paired-end 100 bp reads. The paper's data handling went like this. Raw data were processed with SOAPnuke, discarding reads with adapters, uncalled bases, mean Phred below 15, or no exact constant-primer or identifier match. High-quality paired reads were merged with COPE v1.2.5, and unique nucleotide sequences were defined as clonotypes. Clonotypes were aligned to IMGT TRBV, TRBD and TRBJ reference segments using MiTCR v1.1. The analysis was restricted to V-J combinations with a frequency above 0.0001, which together covered over 99% of the repertoires. A TCS score was defined as the ratio of F50 (clonal expansion) to E x V (chaos), with BLOSUM62-based TCRdist applied between CDR3 peptides within each V-J. Welch's t-statistics and random forest reduced 500 to 550 V-J features to 10 to 15, which were used in a naive Bayes classifier (R e1071). The Morisita-Horn index was used to measure how similar the thyroid and blood repertoires were. TCRdb passed the public sequencing reads through fastp at Q25 and MiXCR, retaining productive beta sequences. Here each entry gathers all rows of one CDR3 protein and keeps the most common genes and DNA. These V and J calls originate from TCRdb's pipeline instead of the authors' own analysis. This sample lists hundreds of thousands of distinct CDR3 sequences; 38% were detected once. The top ten clones comprise 8.9% of the sample.

The chain was built from TRBV7-2 and TRBJ1-5, and the D gene may be TRBD1, 6 bases matching. Specimen: blood. The receptor was derived from a man aged 18 to 29 with Graves' hyperthyroidism. The CDR3 region reads CASSPQGSGNQPQHF. The DNA sequence follows: TGTGCCAGCAGCCCACAGGGTAGTGGCAATCAGCCCCAGCATTTT.